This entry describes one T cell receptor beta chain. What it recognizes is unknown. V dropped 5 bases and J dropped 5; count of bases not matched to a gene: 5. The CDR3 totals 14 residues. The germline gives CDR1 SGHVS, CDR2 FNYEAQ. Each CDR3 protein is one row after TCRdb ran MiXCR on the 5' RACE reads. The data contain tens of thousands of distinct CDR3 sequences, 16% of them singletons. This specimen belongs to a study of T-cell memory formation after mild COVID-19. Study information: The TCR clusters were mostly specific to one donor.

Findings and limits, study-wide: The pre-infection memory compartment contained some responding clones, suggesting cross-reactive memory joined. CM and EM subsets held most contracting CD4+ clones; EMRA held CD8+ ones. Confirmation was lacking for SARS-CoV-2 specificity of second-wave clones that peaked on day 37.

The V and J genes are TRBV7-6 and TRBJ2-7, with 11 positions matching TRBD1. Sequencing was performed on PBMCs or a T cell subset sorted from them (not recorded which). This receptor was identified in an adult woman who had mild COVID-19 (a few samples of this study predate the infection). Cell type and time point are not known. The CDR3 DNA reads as TGTGCCAGCAGCATGGGACAGGGGGTCCACGAGCAGTACTTC. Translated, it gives CASSMGQGVHEQYF. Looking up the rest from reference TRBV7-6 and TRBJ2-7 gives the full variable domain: GAGVSQSPRYKVTKRGQDVALRCDPISGHVSLYWYRQALGQGPEFLTYFNYEAQQDKSGLPNDRFSAERPEGSISTLTIQRTEQRDSAMYRCASSMGQGVHEQYFGPGTRLTVT.